This T cell receptor beta chain was identified during a study of cytomegalovirus exposure and HLA in healthy donors. Study-wide points: The authors enumerated some 160 TCR beta chains as linked to cytomegalovirus. First-cohort TCR clusters were later found to tend to co-occur in the approximately 110 validation repertoires.

With respect to this clone: Antigen specificity is unknown.

Sequencing was performed with immunoSEQ multiplex PCR; in TCRdb, only in-frame clones are kept and a portion is missing. The sample shows roughly 190,000 clones, roughly 88% of them seen only once. V shed 2 bases and J shed 5 bases, with 9 bases lying between them. Germline lookup yields CDR1 MRHNA and CDR2 SNTAGT. The CDR3 is made up of 13 amino acids. Sequencing was performed on PBMCs. V and J are TRBV6-4 and TRBJ1-1; D is unresolved. The source of this sequence is a young woman in good health and CMV-seronegative. The CDR3 here is CASSDIGRTEAFF. The CDR3 nucleotides are TGTGCCAGCAGTGACATCGGGAGGACTGAAGCTTTCTTT.